Only one count was recorded for the clone carrying this T cell receptor beta chain. The CDR3 contains 15 residues. The junction had 8 bases not matched to a gene; V was cut back by 4 bases and J by 5 bases. From germline, CDR1 is LGHDT and CDR2 YNNKEL (reference sequence). The data derive from a study of blood T cell repertoires in COVID-19. Some clones are missing from TCRdb's copy, which holds only in-frame ones; the method was immunoSEQ multiplex PCR. The sample records about 98,000 clones, about 85% being singletons. The specimen sequenced was peripheral blood. This sequence joins TRBV3-1 (or the pseudogene TRBV3-2) and TRBJ2-3; TRBD2 agrees at 8 bases. This clonotype was sampled from a woman older than 75 with acute or convalescent COVID-19. This CDR3 reads CASSLGGGRGDTQYF. The CDR3 nucleotides are TGTGCCAGCAGCCTCGGCGGGGGGCGAGGAGATACGCAGTATTTT.